The present T cell receptor (beta chain) was sequenced within a study of regulatory T cells in long-lasting Graves disease. Germline loops: CDR1 MNHEY, CDR2 SVGAGI. The CDR3 has 19 amino acids. The germline V and J ends were trimmed by 0 bases and 2 bases, with 17 bases remaining between them. To make TCR beta libraries, researchers used iRepertoire HTBI primers and Arm-PCR of CDR3 regions. MiXCR, run by TCRdb on the multiplex PCR reads, gives a single entry per CDR3 protein. The sample holds roughly 350,000 distinct CDR3 sequences, roughly 15% seen once. Time point defined: newly diagnosed GD, antithyroid drugs for less than 3 months. The TCR library was prepared using RNA isolated from PBMCs. This same sample was also taken into another study, of T cells in Graves' hyperthyroidism and ophthalmopathy. From that second work: A first-round RT-PCR of the TCR CDR3 used the HTBI primer set.

The TCR comes from a woman aged 18-29 years with Graves disease. The V gene is TRBV6-5, the J gene TRBJ1-6; a possible D gene is TRBD1 (5 bases). The material was peripheral blood mononuclear cells (PBMCs), obtained at new diagnosis, from a patient treated with antithyroid drugs. CDR3 amino acids: CASSYSWDRSSPYNSPLHF. CDR3 DNA: TGTGCCAGCAGTTACTCTTGGGACCGCTCGTCCCCCTATAATTCACCCCTCCACTTT.